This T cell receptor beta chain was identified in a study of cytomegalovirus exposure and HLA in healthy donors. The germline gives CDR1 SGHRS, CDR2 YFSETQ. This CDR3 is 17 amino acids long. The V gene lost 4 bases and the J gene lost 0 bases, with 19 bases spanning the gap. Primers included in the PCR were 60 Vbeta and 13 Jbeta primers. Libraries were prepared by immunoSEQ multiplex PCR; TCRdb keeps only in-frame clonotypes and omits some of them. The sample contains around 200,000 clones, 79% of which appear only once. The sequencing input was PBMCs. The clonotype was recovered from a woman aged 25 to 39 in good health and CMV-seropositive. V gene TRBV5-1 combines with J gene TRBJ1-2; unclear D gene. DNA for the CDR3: TGCGCCAGCAGCCTCAATCCCGTTGGCAGGTCTAACTATGGCTACACCTTC. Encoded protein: CASSLNPVGRSNYGYTF.